The rows below give T cell receptor beta chains drawn from one sample of a study of blood T cell repertoires in COVID-19. The repertoire was sequenced with immunoSEQ multiplex PCR; TCRdb's copy has only in-frame clones and lacks some. The table lists about 250,000 clones, around nine tenths of them singletons. Sequences were obtained from PBMCs or T cells enriched from blood (not recorded which). The receptors originated from a woman between 40 and 55 years old who had been exposed to COVID-19. Both conserved end residues are part of each CDR3. A D gene is named only where the DNA matches it firmly. Clone size is shown for a subset of rows, as once, few, many or a class of expanded clone.

d_call j_call clone_size v_call cdr3_nt cdr3_aa
NA TRBJ2-2 once TRBV6-5 TGTGCCAGCAGTTACGGTCCGCGGGGAGGCGGGGAGCTGTTTTTT CASSYGPRGGGELFF
TRBD1 TRBJ2-1 NA TRBV7-2 TGTGCCAGCAGCCCCCGACAGGGGGTTGGTCTTGAGCAGTTCTTC CASSPRQGVGLEQFF
TRBD2 TRBJ2-5 NA TRBV9 TGTGCCAGCAGCGTAGGGAGTATTCGGGGGGACCAAGAGACCCAGTACTTC CASSVGSIRGDQETQYF
NA TRBJ1-3 NA TRBV19 TGTGCCAGTAGTATTGGAGGGTCCCACTCTGGAAACACCATATATTTT CASSIGGSHSGNTIYF
TRBD1 TRBJ2-7 NA TRBV14 TGTGCCAGCGCAAAACAAACCGGGACAGGGGACTCCTACGAGCAGTACTTC CASAKQTGTGDSYEQYF
TRBD2 TRBJ2-6 NA TRBV10-3 TGTGCCATCACCGGGGGGGCTGGGGCCAACGTCCTGACTTTC CAITGGAGANVLTF
NA TRBJ2-2 few TRBV3-1/TRBV3-2 TGTGCCAGCAGCCCAAAGAGCGAACACGGGGAGCTGTTTTTT CASSPKSEHGELFF
NA TRBJ1-1 NA TRBV6-6 TGTGCCAGCAGTTATGGTGGGGCGCCAAATGAAGCTTTCTTT CASSYGGAPNEAFF
TRBD2 TRBJ2-1 NA TRBV4-2 TGTGCCAGCAGCCTAGGGCGGGAGGGCCTCAATGAGCAGTTCTTC CASSLGREGLNEQFF
TRBD2 TRBJ2-1 NA TRBV5-8 TGTGCCAGCAGCTTGTCTATCGAGCGGGGGGAAAAGTTCTTC CASSLSIERGEKFF
NA TRBJ1-1 once TRBV7-8 TGTGCCAGCAGCCCTCGTGAGGGGAACACTGAAGCTTTCTTT CASSPREGNTEAFF
NA TRBJ1-5 NA TRBV7-2 TGTGCCAGCAGCCCCACCGGGACAACAAGCAATCAGCCCCAGCATTTT CASSPTGTTSNQPQHF
NA TRBJ1-3 NA TRBV11-2 TGTGCCAGCAGCTCCCGGTGGGAGTCGGCAACTAGCTCTGGAAACACCATATATTTT CASSSRWESATSSGNTIYF
NA TRBJ1-1 NA TRBV7-8 TGTGCCAGCAGCTTAGCGACTACTCTGAACACTGAAGCTTTCTTT CASSLATTLNTEAFF
TRBD2 TRBJ2-3 NA TRBV19 TGTGCCAGTAGTATAGAGGGACTAGCTCGAAGCACAGATACGCAGTATTTT CASSIEGLARSTDTQYF
TRBD1 TRBJ1-4 once TRBV4-3 TGCGCCAGCAGCCAGGACGGGACAGATGAAAAACTGTTTTTT CASSQDGTDEKLFF
TRBD1 TRBJ2-1 NA TRBV5-1 TGTGCCAGCAGCTTGGACAGGGTAGTCAATGAGCAGTTCTTC CASSLDRVVNEQFF
NA TRBJ2-3 NA TRBV7-8 TGTGCCAGCAGCTTAACCTCCCAGACATCTAACACAGATACGCAGTATTTT CASSLTSQTSNTDTQYF
TRBD2 TRBJ2-3 NA TRBV9 TGTGCCAGCAGCGGGGTAGCGGGAGGGGCAGATACGCAGTATTTT CASSGVAGGADTQYF
NA TRBJ2-3 NA TRBV6-5 TGTGCCAGCAGCGCCGGACTGACCTCGGATACGCAGTATTTT CASSAGLTSDTQYF
NA TRBJ1-3 NA TRBV30 TGTGCCTGGAGTGTCAACAGGGTCCCCGACTCTGGAAACACCATATATTTT CAWSVNRVPDSGNTIYF
NA TRBJ1-2 NA TRBV9 TGTGCCAGCAGCGTAGGGATGACAGAATCTAACTATGGCTACACCTTC CASSVGMTESNYGYTF
NA TRBJ1-1 NA TRBV6-4 TGTGCCAGCAGGGGAGGTAGGAACACTGAAGCTTTCTTT CASRGGRNTEAFF
NA TRBJ2-5 NA TRBV7-8 TGTGCCAGCAGCTTAATCGAAGAGACCCAGTACTTC CASSLIEETQYF
TRBD2 TRBJ2-5 NA TRBV9 TGTGCCAGCAGCGTAGGCAGTAGCGGGGGGGCGTCAAGCCAAGAGACCCAGTACTTC CASSVGSSGGASSQETQYF
NA TRBJ2-1 once TRBV28 TGTGCCAGCAGCCCCGGGGGGCCCCTTGTTTATGAGCAGTTCTTC CASSPGGPLVYEQFF
NA TRBJ1-2 NA TRBV29-1 TGCAGCGTTGAGGGGGGATTAGCTAACTATGGCTACACCTTC CSVEGGLANYGYTF
NA TRBJ1-1 NA TRBV18 TGTGCCAGCTCACCCGGAGCAGGGATGAACACTGAAGCTTTCTTT CASSPGAGMNTEAFF
NA TRBJ1-3 NA TRBV30 TGTGCCTGGAGTCCGACGGGACTTACGAGCTCTGGAAACACCATATATTTT CAWSPTGLTSSGNTIYF
NA TRBJ2-1 NA TRBV5-4 TGTGCCAGCAGCTTGGCCGGGAGCCCAATTTACAATGAGCAGTTCTTC CASSLAGSPIYNEQFF
TRBD2 TRBJ2-5 once TRBV4-2 TGTGCCAGCAGCCAAGACAAACTAGCGGGGGGGAATTCGAAAGAGACCCAGTACTTC CASSQDKLAGGNSKETQYF
TRBD2 TRBJ2-3 NA TRBV7-2 TGTGCCAGCAGCTCCTCTAGCGGGTCGCCCTTTACGCAGTATTTT CASSSSSGSPFTQYF
TRBD1 TRBJ2-5 NA TRBV3-1/TRBV3-2 TGTGCCAGCAGCCAAGATCCTACCCTTTTACGGACAGGGAAGGGGGAGACCCAGTACTTC CASSQDPTLLRTGKGETQYF
TRBD1 TRBJ2-7 NA TRBV28 TGTGCCAGCAGGGATCCCGGGACAGGGACCTACGAGCAGTACTTC CASRDPGTGTYEQYF
NA TRBJ2-2 NA TRBV5-4 TGTGCCAGCAGCTTGGTTGGGAGGCGTGCCGGGGAGCTGTTTTTT CASSLVGRRAGELFF
NA TRBJ1-3 NA TRBV19 TGTGCCAGTAGTATCAGGCCTGGAAACACCATATATTTT CASSIRPGNTIYF
TRBD1 TRBJ1-2 once TRBV28 TGTGCCAGCAGTGGACAGGGCTATGGCTACACCTTC CASSGQGYGYTF
TRBD2 TRBJ2-7 NA TRBV10-3 TGTGCCATCAGTGGTTTAAAGCGGGGGGGCTCCTACGAGCAGTACTTC CAISGLKRGGSYEQYF
NA TRBJ2-3 NA TRBV18 TGTGCCAGCTCATCAGACTCCATTGGAACGCAGTATTTT CASSSDSIGTQYF
NA TRBJ2-2 NA TRBV6-2/TRBV6-3 TGTGCCAGCAGTCGGCCCGGGACATTTAACACCGGGGAGCTGTTTTTT CASSRPGTFNTGELFF